Listed below are T cell receptor beta chains from one sample, sequenced in a study of blood T cell repertoires in COVID-19. Sequenced by immunoSEQ multiplex PCR; TCRdb stores in-frame clones only, minus some. The top ten clones hold about a fifth of a sample with approximately 46,000 clones, 81% of them seen once. The sequencing sample was made of peripheral blood. The receptors stem from an elderly woman with COVID-19, enrolled during active disease. CDR3s include the opening cysteine and the closing phenylalanine or tryptophan. The D gene is left open where the match is weak. The size of a clone is reported for some rows only, either as once, few or many, or as a class for expanded clones.

J: TRBJ1-6; size: once; V: TRBV10-3; D: NA; DNA: TGTGCCATCAGTGAGCGAGGGTTGGAGTCACCCCTCCACTTT; CDR3: CAISERGLESPLHF
J: TRBJ2-1; size: NA; V: TRBV9; D: TRBD2; DNA: TGTGCCAGCAGCGGTAGGACTAGCGGGAGTATTGAGCAGTTCTTC; CDR3: CASSGRTSGSIEQFF
J: TRBJ2-3; size: NA; V: TRBV18; D: NA; DNA: TGTGCCAGCTCACCATACGGGGAGGGCACAGATACGCAGTATTTT; CDR3: CASSPYGEGTDTQYF
J: TRBJ2-7; size: NA; V: TRBV12-2; D: NA; DNA: TGTGCAAGTCGCTTCAGGGGGCTCAACGAGCAGTACTTC; CDR3: CASRFRGLNEQYF
J: TRBJ2-1; size: NA; V: TRBV2; D: TRBD2; DNA: TGTGCCAGCAGGACCCTCGGGATTGATTCCATAGCGGGAGGGCCTAGAAATGAGCAGTTCTTC; CDR3: CASRTLGIDSIAGGPRNEQFF
J: TRBJ2-5; size: NA; V: TRBV29-1; D: TRBD2; DNA: TGCAGCGTTGGGGCGGGAGCGGGAGAGACCCAGTACTTC; CDR3: CSVGAGAGETQYF
J: TRBJ2-3; size: NA; V: TRBV4-1; D: TRBD2; DNA: TGCGCCAGCAGCCTAACTAGCGGGAGCGGAGATACGCAGTATTTT; CDR3: CASSLTSGSGDTQYF
J: TRBJ2-7; size: NA; V: TRBV12-5; D: TRBD1; DNA: TGTGCTAGTGGTTTGGACAGGGGGCTCGACGAGCAGTACTTC; CDR3: CASGLDRGLDEQYF
J: TRBJ2-3; size: NA; V: TRBV6-5; D: NA; DNA: TGTGCCAGCAGTTACTCGAAGACAGCCCGGAGAGATACGCAGTATTTT; CDR3: CASSYSKTARRDTQYF
J: TRBJ1-6; size: NA; V: TRBV6-5; D: NA; DNA: TGTGCCAGCAGCCGTGACAGTTATAATTCACCCCTCCACTTT; CDR3: CASSRDSYNSPLHF
J: TRBJ2-1; size: NA; V: TRBV4-1; D: TRBD2; DNA: TGCGCCAGCAGCACGCTAGCGGGAGTGGGCAATGAGCAGTTCTTC; CDR3: CASSTLAGVGNEQFF
J: TRBJ2-6; size: NA; V: TRBV7-9; D: TRBD1; DNA: TGTGCCAGCAGCTCGGGGACAGGGACTTTCGCTGGGGCCAACGTCCTGACTTTC; CDR3: CASSSGTGTFAGANVLTF
J: TRBJ2-4; size: once; V: TRBV3-1/TRBV3-2; D: NA; DNA: TGTGCCAGCAGCCAAGAGGGCGTACTAGCCAAAAACATTCAGTACTTC; CDR3: CASSQEGVLAKNIQYF
J: TRBJ2-4; size: few; V: TRBV18; D: NA; DNA: TGTGCCAGCTCACCTGCATATTCCGGGATACTAGCCAAAAACATTCAGTACTTC; CDR3: CASSPAYSGILAKNIQYF
J: TRBJ2-1; size: few; V: TRBV9; D: TRBD2; DNA: TGTGCCAGCAGCGCCAATAGCGGGAGCTCCTACAATGAGCAGTTCTTC; CDR3: CASSANSGSSYNEQFF
J: TRBJ1-2; size: NA; V: TRBV19; D: NA; DNA: TGTGCCAGTAGTAGCGCCACAAGGGGTCGCGACTATGGCTACACCTTC; CDR3: CASSSATRGRDYGYTF
J: TRBJ1-4; size: NA; V: TRBV6-5; D: NA; DNA: TGTGCCAGCAGTCCTACAGTTACAGGTGGCGAAAAACTGTTTTTT; CDR3: CASSPTVTGGEKLFF
J: TRBJ2-2; size: NA; V: TRBV29-1; D: NA; DNA: TGCAGCGTGGGGACACTGAACACCGGGGAGCTGTTTTTT; CDR3: CSVGTLNTGELFF
J: TRBJ2-3; size: NA; V: TRBV7-2; D: TRBD2; DNA: TGTGCCAGCAGCCGTAGCGGGGAGGGGATAGATACGCAGTATTTT; CDR3: CASSRSGEGIDTQYF
J: TRBJ2-7; size: few; V: TRBV4-1; D: NA; DNA: TGCGCCAGCAGCCAAATCCTAGGAAACACCGAGCAGTACTTC; CDR3: CASSQILGNTEQYF
J: TRBJ2-4; size: NA; V: TRBV3-1/TRBV3-2; D: NA; DNA: TGTGCCAGCAGCCAAGAGGGGGCCTTAAACATTCAGTACTTC; CDR3: CASSQEGALNIQYF
J: TRBJ2-4; size: NA; V: TRBV27; D: TRBD1; DNA: TGTGCCAGCAGTTTGGCCCGGGACAGGTTGTACTTC; CDR3: CASSLARDRLYF
J: TRBJ1-4; size: NA; V: TRBV7-2; D: TRBD1; DNA: TGTGCCAGCAGCGCCCAAGCTACCGGGACAGTTAATGAAAAACTGTTTTTT; CDR3: CASSAQATGTVNEKLFF
J: TRBJ1-4; size: NA; V: TRBV6-6; D: NA; DNA: TGTGCCAGCAGGATACAGGGTTCGAATGAAAAACTGTTTTTT; CDR3: CASRIQGSNEKLFF
J: TRBJ1-1; size: NA; V: TRBV5-1; D: NA; DNA: TGCGCCAGCAGCTTCACAGTTAACACTGAAGCTTTCTTT; CDR3: CASSFTVNTEAFF
J: TRBJ1-5; size: NA; V: TRBV7-9; D: NA; DNA: TGTGCCAGCAGCCTAACAGGGAATCAGCCCCAGCATTTT; CDR3: CASSLTGNQPQHF
J: TRBJ2-1; size: NA; V: TRBV10-3; D: TRBD1; DNA: TGTGCCACGACAGGGCGCTACAATGAGCAGTTCTTC; CDR3: CATTGRYNEQFF
J: TRBJ2-1; size: NA; V: TRBV7-2; D: NA; DNA: TGTGCCAGCAGCTTAGTGATGAGCTCCTACAATGAGCAGTTCTTC; CDR3: CASSLVMSSYNEQFF
J: TRBJ2-4; size: few; V: TRBV5-1; D: TRBD1; DNA: TGCGCCAGCAGCTGGGGGGACAGGGAGAACATTCAGTACTTC; CDR3: CASSWGDRENIQYF
J: TRBJ2-1; size: few; V: TRBV27; D: NA; DNA: TGTGCCAGCAGTTTCTCAGAAAACAATGAGCAGTTCTTC; CDR3: CASSFSENNEQFF
J: TRBJ2-7; size: NA; V: TRBV10-1; D: TRBD2; DNA: TGCGCCAGCAGCGCCCCAATAGCGGGAGGGGGGGTCTCCTACGAGCAGTACTTC; CDR3: CASSAPIAGGGVSYEQYF
J: TRBJ2-4; size: NA; V: TRBV2; D: TRBD2; DNA: TGTGCCAGCAGTTCAGGACTAGCGGAGGGTAAAAACATTCAGTACTTC; CDR3: CASSSGLAEGKNIQYF
J: TRBJ2-1; size: NA; V: TRBV7-2; D: TRBD2; DNA: TGTGCCAGCAGCTTAGAGGGACTAGCGGGATACAATGAGCAGTTCTTC; CDR3: CASSLEGLAGYNEQFF
J: TRBJ2-5; size: NA; V: TRBV20-1; D: NA; DNA: TGCAGTGCTAGAGGCCAGGGGACCCAGTACTTC; CDR3: CSARGQGTQYF
J: TRBJ2-1; size: NA; V: TRBV3-1/TRBV3-2; D: TRBD2; DNA: TGTGCCAGCAGCCTTCCTAGCGGGAGGGCCACTAATGAGCAGTTCTTC; CDR3: CASSLPSGRATNEQFF
J: TRBJ2-3; size: NA; V: TRBV7-2; D: TRBD2; DNA: TGTGCCAGCAGCTTAGTGTACCTAGCGGGAGCCCTCCATACGCAGTATTTT; CDR3: CASSLVYLAGALHTQYF
J: TRBJ2-2; size: NA; V: TRBV11-2; D: TRBD2; DNA: TGTGCCAGCAGCTTGAACTCGGGAGGGAGGCACGGGGAGCTGTTTTTT; CDR3: CASSLNSGGRHGELFF
J: TRBJ2-2; size: NA; V: TRBV7-8; D: TRBD2; DNA: TGTGCCAGCAGCCCAGGACTAGCGGGAGTACGGACCGGGGAGCTGTTTTTT; CDR3: CASSPGLAGVRTGELFF
J: TRBJ1-6; size: NA; V: TRBV11-2; D: TRBD1; DNA: TGTGCCAGCAGCTTAGAAGGCAGGGGGGCCGGGTCACCCCTCCACTTT; CDR3: CASSLEGRGAGSPLHF
J: TRBJ1-4; size: NA; V: TRBV19; D: NA; DNA: TGTGCCAGTAGTATTTCCAGGGCCGGTGAAAAACTGTTTTTT; CDR3: CASSISRAGEKLFF
J: TRBJ2-2; size: NA; V: TRBV6-4; D: TRBD2; DNA: TGTGCCAGCAAGACTAGCGGAAACACCGGGGAGCTGTTTTTT; CDR3: CASKTSGNTGELFF
J: TRBJ2-1; size: once; V: TRBV7-2; D: NA; DNA: TGTGCCAGCAGCTTAGGGAGTTTCTCCAATGAGCAGTTCTTC; CDR3: CASSLGSFSNEQFF
J: TRBJ2-1; size: NA; V: TRBV10-3; D: NA; DNA: TGTGCCATCAGTGTCAGCAATGAGCAGTTCTTC; CDR3: CAISVSNEQFF
J: TRBJ2-6; size: NA; V: TRBV19; D: NA; DNA: TGTGCCAGTAGACAACCAGTCTCTGGGGCCAACGTCCTGACTTTC; CDR3: CASRQPVSGANVLTF
J: TRBJ2-2; size: NA; V: TRBV24-1; D: NA; DNA: TGTGCCACCAGTTCGACAGGGAACACCGGGGAGCTGTTTTTT; CDR3: CATSSTGNTGELFF
J: TRBJ1-2; size: NA; V: TRBV19; D: TRBD1; DNA: TGTGCCAGTAGTATCCGGGACAGTGGCTACACCTTC; CDR3: CASSIRDSGYTF
J: TRBJ2-5; size: few; V: TRBV9; D: NA; DNA: TGTGCCAGCAGCGCTCCGGGGGCGGGAGAGTTAGAGACCCAGTACTTC; CDR3: CASSAPGAGELETQYF
J: TRBJ2-5; size: NA; V: TRBV6-5; D: NA; DNA: TGTGCCAGCAGGTCCACAGGGTTCGCCTCGGAGACCCAGTACTTC; CDR3: CASRSTGFASETQYF
J: TRBJ1-1; size: NA; V: TRBV5-4; D: TRBD1; DNA: TGTGCCAGCAGCAGGGGGACAGACACTGAAGCTTTCTTT; CDR3: CASSRGTDTEAFF
J: TRBJ2-2; size: NA; V: TRBV29-1; D: TRBD2; DNA: TGCAGCGCTCTCGGTAGCGGGAGTAGGGGCGGGGAGCTGTTTTTT; CDR3: CSALGSGSRGGELFF
J: TRBJ2-5; size: NA; V: TRBV14; D: NA; DNA: TGTGCCAGCAGCCAAGTGGCGGGGGCACGGGTGGAGACCCAGTACTTC; CDR3: CASSQVAGARVETQYF
J: TRBJ1-3; size: few; V: TRBV11-2; D: NA; DNA: TGTGCCAGCAGCTTACGCTCCACAGGGCACTCTGGAAACACCATATATTTT; CDR3: CASSLRSTGHSGNTIYF
J: TRBJ1-1; size: few; V: TRBV9; D: TRBD1; DNA: TGTGCCAGCAGCACAACAGGGGGCGCGTTTGATACTGAAGCTTTCTTT; CDR3: CASSTTGGAFDTEAFF
J: TRBJ1-2; size: NA; V: TRBV7-9; D: TRBD1; DNA: TGTGCCAGCAGCGCTCAACAGGGGGCATCAGGCTACACCTTC; CDR3: CASSAQQGASGYTF
J: TRBJ1-1; size: NA; V: TRBV30; D: TRBD1; DNA: TGTGCCTGGAAGGGACAGGGGGCTGAAGCTTTCTTT; CDR3: CAWKGQGAEAFF
J: TRBJ1-5; size: once; V: TRBV19; D: NA; DNA: TGTGCCAGTAGCCCCCGCGGGGATCAGGGCAATCAGCCCCAGCATTTT; CDR3: CASSPRGDQGNQPQHF
J: TRBJ2-7; size: NA; V: TRBV2; D: NA; DNA: TGTGCCAGCGGGGGGGACACCTACGAGCAGTACTTC; CDR3: CASGGDTYEQYF
J: TRBJ2-4; size: NA; V: TRBV15; D: TRBD2; DNA: TGTGCCACCAGCAGAGATCAGGCTAGCGGGAGGGCCGGGAACTTC; CDR3: CATSRDQASGRAGNF
J: TRBJ2-3; size: NA; V: TRBV19; D: TRBD2; DNA: TGTGCCAGTAGTATAGGGACTAGCGGGAGGGCAACGCAGTATTTT; CDR3: CASSIGTSGRATQYF